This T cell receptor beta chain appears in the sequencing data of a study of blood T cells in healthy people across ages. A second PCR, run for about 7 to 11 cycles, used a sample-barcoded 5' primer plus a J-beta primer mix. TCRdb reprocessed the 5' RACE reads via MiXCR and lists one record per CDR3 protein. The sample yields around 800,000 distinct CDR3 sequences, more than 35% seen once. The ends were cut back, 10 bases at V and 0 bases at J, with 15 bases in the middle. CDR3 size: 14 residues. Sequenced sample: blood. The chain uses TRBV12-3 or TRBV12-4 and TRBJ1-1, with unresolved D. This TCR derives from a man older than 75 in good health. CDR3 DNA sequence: TGTGCCATCGCGTCCGGTTCATTGAACACTGAAGCTTTCTTT. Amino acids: CAIASGSLNTEAFF.